The T cell receptor beta chain under discussion was sequenced for a study of T cell repertoires in cytomegalovirus infection. Study at large: Public TCR beta signatures provided an indication of both CMV infection and a matching HLA type. General study findings and limits: Summed public TCR beta family frequency identified CMV carriers bearing the relevant HLA.

This clonotype was detected only a few times. Its antigen remains unidentified. TCRdb re-analysed the reads in MiXCR, keeping a single row per CDR3 protein. The sample shows under 350,000 distinct CDR3 sequences, approximately 22% of them seen only once. This clonotype was obtained from a human donor in good health (CMV status not recorded). Some clones in this sample may be carry-over from other donors' samples. The source material was cultured PBMCs, sampled from culture after CMV antigen stimulation.

The CDR3 DNA follows: TGTGCCAGCACCCCGGAGGACGTTGGGCTCGACCACGAGCAGTACTTC. Translated, it gives CASTPEDVGLDHEQYF. The rearrangement links TRBV6-2 or TRBV6-3 to TRBJ2-7; tentatively, D is TRBD2 (5 bases). Deletions cut 7 bases from V and 5 bases from J, with 24 bases between. Germline CDR1 is MNHEY and CDR2 is SVGEGT. CDR3 length: 16 residues.